Each of the 22 T cell receptor beta chains below was sequenced from the same sample in a study of beta chain features in type 1 diabetes. Sequenced material consisted of expressed TCRB transcripts (all of the isolated RNA was reverse transcribed). The method was immunoSEQ multiplex PCR; TCRdb's version includes in-frame clones alone and lacks a portion of them. The sample consists of about 210,000 clones, roughly 10% of them appearing once. Sequenced input: central memory CD4+ T cells from blood. Receptors were obtained from a young man in good health.

This clone was recorded a few times. This chain connects TRBV7-2 to TRBJ1-5; 7 positions agree with TRBD1. V lost 6 bases, J lost 2 bases, and 7 bases stayed unmatched. CDR1 and CDR2 from the germline V gene are SGHTA and FQGNSA. There are 15 residues in the CDR3. The CDR3 here is CASRPGQRGNQPQHF. DNA for the CDR3: TGTGCCAGCAGGCCGGGACAGAGGGGCAATCAGCCCCAGCATTTT.

This clone was counted between two and nine times. The chain employs TRBV5-1 and TRBJ2-5; no clear D gene. Germline values: CDR1 SGHRS, CDR2 YFSETQ. V shed 1 base and J shed 2 bases, with 9 bases lying between them. This CDR3 comprises 14 residues. CDR3 sequence reads: CASSLRTAQETQYF. The CDR3 DNA sequence: TGCGCCAGCAGCTTGAGGACGGCACAAGAGACCCAGTACTTC.

Notes on this clone: Different DNA sequences within this sample yield the same CDR3. The chain uses TRBV6-5 and TRBJ2-1, with D unresolved. This CDR3 is 13 amino acids long. Trimming left V 6 bases short and J 0 bases short, with 6 bases between. CDR1 MNHEY and CDR2 SVGAGI come from the germline V gene. The CDR3 reads CASRGSSYNEQFF. The CDR3 DNA sequence: TGTGCCAGCAGAGGGTCCTCCTACAATGAGCAGTTCTTC.

V is TRBV15 and J is TRBJ2-3; TRBD2 aligns across 7 bases. CDR3 length: 17 residues. Germline V lookup: CDR1 LNHNV, CDR2 YYDKDF (reference sequence). V dropped 4 bases and J dropped 2; count of bases not matched to a gene: 12. The CDR3 is CATSTFRGGRDTDTQYF. The CDR3 region has the DNA TGTGCCACCAGCACTTTCCGTGGAGGGAGGGACACAGATACGCAGTATTTT.

This rearrangement joins TRBV14 to TRBJ1-2; D remains unclear. V lost 4 bases and J 1 base, leaving 7 bases between the germline ends. This CDR3 region has 13 residues. From germline, CDR1 is SGHDN and CDR2 FVKESK. The CDR3 nucleotides are TGTGCCAGCAGCCGCCAAGTTAACTATGGCTACACCTTC. Residues: CASSRQVNYGYTF.

The table lists this clone with many counts. This chain uses TRBV30 with TRBJ2-7; TRBD2 matches 10 bases. Germline CDR1 GTSNPN, CDR2 SVGIG (reference sequence). Trimming removed 8 bases from V and 4 bases from J; junction bases left unmatched: 14. The CDR3 has 15 residues. CDR3: CAGESRTSGPYEQYF. The CDR3 DNA is TGTGCCGGGGAGAGCCGGACTAGCGGACCGTACGAGCAGTACTTC.

The chain is built from TRBV19 and TRBJ1-5, with 8 bases matching TRBD1. Germline V gene lookup returns CDR1 LNHDA and CDR2 SQIVND (reference sequence). The length of the CDR3 is 14 residues. J was trimmed by 5 bases and V by 5 bases; bases with no gene match: 5. The DNA of the CDR3 is TGTGCCAGTAGTGACAGGGGCTTCGATCAGCCCCAGCATTTT. This encodes CASSDRGFDQPQHF.

The chain recombines TRBV2 with TRBJ1-2; D might be TRBD1 (5 bases). V was trimmed by 2 bases and J by 7 bases, leaving 11 bases between them. CDR3 length equals 13 residues. Looked up from germline, CDR1 is SNHLY and CDR2 is FYNNEI. CDR3: CASSETKGLGYTF. CDR3 DNA: TGTGCCAGCAGTGAAACTAAGGGACTTGGCTACACCTTC. Drawing the rest from reference TRBV2 and TRBJ1-2, the complete variable domain is EPEVTQTPSHQVTQMGQEVILRCVPISNHLYFYWYRQILGQKVEFLVSFYNNEISEKSEIFDDQFSVERPDGSNFTLKIRSTKLEDSAMYFCASSETKGLGYTFGSGTRLTVV.

The rearrangement joins TRBV7-9 to TRBJ2-4; the D gene is possibly TRBD1 (6 bases). This CDR3 spans 14 amino acids. The V gene's germline CDR1 is SEHNR and CDR2 FQNEAQ (reference sequence). Trimming removed 4 bases at V and 4 bases at J, with 11 bases between. The CDR3 is CASSSTGSKNIQYF. DNA of the CDR3: TGTGCCAGCAGCTCTACAGGGTCAAAAAACATTCAGTACTTC.

The chain links TRBV10-3 to TRBJ2-1; 10 nucleotides match TRBD2. The CDR3 has 16 amino acids. J gave up 11 bases and V 5 bases, and 15 bases lay outside the gene matches. The germline V gene has CDR1 ENHRY and CDR2 SYGVKD. CDR3 DNA: TGTGCCATCAGTCTAGTGCCCGGGACTAGCGAAGGCAAGCAGTTCTTC. Translating it yields CAISLVPGTSEGKQFF.

This clone was recorded a few times. The junction shows a germline mismatch at one end, possibly a read error. This chain joins TRBV6-6 and TRBJ1-2; no firm D call. CDR3 length: 14 residues. In germline, CDR1 is MNHNY, CDR2 SVGAGI (reference sequence). CDR3 nucleotide sequence: TGTGCCAGCAGTCCCTCCAATGGACCCTATGCCTACACCTTC. It translates to CASSPSNGPYAYTF.

This clone was counted ten times or more. The J gene is TRBJ1-1, the V gene TRBV10-3; no clear D. This CDR3 has 14 amino acids. CDR1 is ENHRY and CDR2 is SYGVKD in the germline V gene. The germline V and J ends were trimmed by 2 bases and 4 bases, with 11 bases remaining between them. Here the CDR3 DNA reads TGTGCCATCAGTGAGCGGGCCGGGCCCACTGAAGCTTTCTTT. This gives the protein CAISERAGPTEAFF.

As to this clone: The same CDR3 is also encoded by other DNA sequences in this sample. The chain carries TRBV15 and TRBJ1-2; D remains ambiguous. In germline, CDR1 is LNHNV, CDR2 YYDKDF (reference sequence). The germline V and J ends were trimmed by 0 bases and 8 bases, with 10 bases remaining between them. The CDR3 totals 13 residues. CDR3: CATSRDLTGGYTF. CDR3 nucleotide sequence: TGTGCCACCAGCAGAGACCTCACCGGCGGCTACACCTTC.

This clone turned up a few times. The J gene is TRBJ2-2, the V gene TRBV7-9; 7 nucleotides align to TRBD2. The CDR3 has 16 amino acids. J lost 3 bases, V lost 1 base, and 5 bases had no gene match. Germline V CDR1 and CDR2: SEHNR, FQNEAQ (reference sequence). The CDR3 DNA follows: TGTGCCAGCAGCTTAGAAGGGAGCGGGGACACCGGGGAGCTGTTTTTT. This gives the protein CASSLEGSGDTGELFF.

The chain is built from TRBV5-8 and TRBJ2-5; 7 bases line up with TRBD1. V was clipped by 0 bases and J by 5 bases; unmatched bases: 7. Germline values: CDR1 SGHTS, CDR2 YDEGEE. The CDR3 runs to 15 residues. The CDR3 bases are TGTGCCAGCAGCTTGGAGGGACAGAGAGGGGAGACCCAGTACTTC. It specifies CASSLEGQRGETQYF. Supplemented by reference TRBV5-8 and TRBJ2-5, the full variable domain reads EAGVTQSPTHLIKTRGQQATLRCSPISGHTSVYWYQQALGLGLQFLLWYDEGEERNRGNFPPRFSGRQFPNYSSELNVNALELEDSALYLCASSLEGQRGETQYFGPGTRLLVL.

The genes are TRBV28 and TRBJ1-2; 10 bases align to TRBD1. Germline loops: CDR1 MDHEN, CDR2 SYDVKM. CDR3 length: 15 residues. The J segment lost 3 bases and the V segment lost 5 bases, leaving 6 bases of the junction unmatched. CDR3 sequence reads: CASSTRTGGDYGYTF. CDR3 nucleotide sequence: TGTGCCAGCAGTACCCGGACAGGGGGGGACTATGGCTACACCTTC.

The rearrangement links TRBV30 to TRBJ1-4, with TRBD1 matching 7 bases. CDR3 size: 13 residues. Germline CDR1 and CDR2: GTSNPN and SVGIG (reference sequence). V lost 3 bases, J lost 5 bases, and 3 bases stayed unmatched. Here the CDR3 reads CAWSGTVNEKLFF. The CDR3 DNA is TGTGCCTGGAGCGGGACAGTCAATGAAAAACTGTTTTTT.

Only a few counts were recorded for this clone. The chain combines TRBV6-5 with TRBJ2-7, with no clear D. From germline, CDR1 is MNHEY and CDR2 SVGAGI. This CDR3 comprises 14 residues. The V and J ends lost 6 bases and 0 bases respectively, with 12 bases between them. The CDR3 reads CASRETTSSYEQYF. Written as DNA, the CDR3 is TGTGCCAGCAGAGAGACCACGAGCTCCTACGAGCAGTACTTC.

This clone was counted only a few times. V and J are TRBV6-5 and TRBJ2-7; D assignment may be TRBD1 or TRBD2 (5 bases each). The V gene lost 6 bases and the J gene lost 6 bases, with 15 bases spanning the gap. CDR1 and CDR2 (germline): MNHEY, SVGAGI. The CDR3 extends over 13 amino acids. The CDR3 spells CASSISGQPEQYF. The CDR3 DNA reads as TGTGCCAGCAGCATCTCGGGGCAGCCCGAGCAGTACTTC.

This clone was counted between two and nine times. A far bigger clonotype differs at one base, so this is likely a read error. The chain joins TRBV2 to TRBJ2-6; D remains unclear. Trimming left V 6 bases short and J 4 bases short, with 13 bases between. Germline V gene sequence: CDR1 SNHLY, CDR2 FYNNEI. This CDR3 comprises 15 residues. DNA for the CDR3: TGTGCCAGCAGGGGGTCCCTCCGAGGGGCCAACGTCCTGACTTTC. Residues: CASRGSLRGANVLTF.

The chain recombines TRBV18 with TRBJ2-7; D may be TRBD1 (5 bases). The V gene's germline CDR1 is KGHSH and CDR2 LQKENI. V lost 0 bases to trimming and J lost 1 base, with 10 bases between them. The CDR3 consists of 15 residues. CDR3 protein: CASSPPRVRSYEQYF. CDR3 nucleotides: TGTGCCAGCTCACCACCCAGGGTTAGATCCTACGAGCAGTACTTC.

CDR3 loop: CASRIATGTGLGYGYTF. DNA for the CDR3: TGTGCCAGCCGCATTGCGACCGGGACAGGGCTTGGCTATGGCTACACCTTC. This chain joins TRBV27 and TRBJ1-2; 9 bases align to TRBD1. CDR1 is MNHEY, CDR2 SMNVEV, per germline (reference sequence). The ends lost 8 bases at V and 4 bases at J; junction bases unmatched: 17. The CDR3 covers 17 residues.